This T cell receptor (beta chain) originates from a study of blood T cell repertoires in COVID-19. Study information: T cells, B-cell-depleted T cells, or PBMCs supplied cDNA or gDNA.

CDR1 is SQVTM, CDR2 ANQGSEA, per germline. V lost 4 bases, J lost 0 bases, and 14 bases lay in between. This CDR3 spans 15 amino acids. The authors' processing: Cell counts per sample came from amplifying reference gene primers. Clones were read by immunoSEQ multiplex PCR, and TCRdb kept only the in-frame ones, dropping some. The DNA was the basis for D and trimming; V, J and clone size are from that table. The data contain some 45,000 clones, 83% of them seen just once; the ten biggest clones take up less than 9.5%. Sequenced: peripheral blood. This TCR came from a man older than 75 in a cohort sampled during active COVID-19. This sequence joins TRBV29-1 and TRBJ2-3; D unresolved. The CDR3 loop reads CSVGARPTSTDTQYF. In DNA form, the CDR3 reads TGCAGCGTTGGTGCGAGGCCGACTAGCACAGATACGCAGTATTTT.